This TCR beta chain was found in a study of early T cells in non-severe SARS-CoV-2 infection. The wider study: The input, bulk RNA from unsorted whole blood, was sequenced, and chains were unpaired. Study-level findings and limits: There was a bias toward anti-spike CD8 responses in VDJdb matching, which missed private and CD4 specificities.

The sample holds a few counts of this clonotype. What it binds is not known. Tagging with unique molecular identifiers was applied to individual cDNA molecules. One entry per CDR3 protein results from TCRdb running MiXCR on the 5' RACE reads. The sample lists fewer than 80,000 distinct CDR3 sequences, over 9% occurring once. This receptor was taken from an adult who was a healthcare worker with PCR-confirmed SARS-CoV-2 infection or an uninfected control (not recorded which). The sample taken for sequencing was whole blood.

CDR3 sequence reads: CAWSVGGTEAFF. CDR3 sequence (DNA): TGTGCCTGGAGTGTAGGAGGGACTGAAGCTTTCTTT. The chain uses TRBV30 and TRBJ1-1, with D hard to call. V was trimmed by 0 bases and J by 5 bases, leaving 7 bases between them. The CDR3 is 12 residues long. Germline lookup yields CDR1 GTSNPN and CDR2 SVGIG (reference sequence).